This T cell receptor beta chain is drawn from a study of blood T cell repertoires in COVID-19. Study details: COVID-19 samples collected from the United States, Italy and Spain covered acute and convalescent phases. The analysed material was cDNA or gDNA that came from T cells, B-cell-depleted T cells, or PBMCs.

In the authors' methods: Using reference gene primer amplification, nucleated cell counts were estimated. Profiling relied on immunoSEQ multiplex PCR, and the TCRdb table lists in-frame clones only, not all of them. V and J calls and clone size follow that table, whereas D and trimming were derived from the DNA. The sample includes approximately 90,000 clones, about 86% of them seen just once. Germline assignment: CDR1 SGHAT and CDR2 FQDESV (reference sequence). The CDR3 length is 14 residues. After removal of 5 bases from V and 4 bases from J, the junction contained 5 bases not matched to a gene. The source is an elderly man with active or convalescent COVID-19. The sequenced sample was peripheral blood. This chain uses TRBV11-1 with TRBJ2-5; 9 nucleotides match TRBD1. This CDR3 is CASSNKQGAETQYF. As DNA, the CDR3 is TGTGCCAGCAGCAATAAACAGGGGGCAGAGACCCAGTACTTC.